A single sample is the source of the 29 T cell receptor beta chains below, sequenced in a study of metastatic and nonmetastatic thyroid tumors. TCRdb re-clonotyped the PCR reads via MiXCR. The top ten clones hold about 20% of a sample with roughly 40,000 clones, 15% to 20% of them seen once. No treatment of any kind had been given to any patient before thyroid surgery. Sequenced input: blood. These receptors came from a female donor with papillary thyroid cancer or a benign thyroid nodule (not recorded which). Some clones in this sample may be carry-over from other donors' samples.

The table lists this clone with many counts. V gene TRBV20-1 combines with J gene TRBJ1-1, with no clear D. The germline CDR1 and CDR2 sequences are DFQATT and SNEGSKA (reference sequence). The length of the CDR3 is 15 residues. The ends were cut back, 1 base at V and 3 bases at J, with 15 bases in the middle. CDR3 DNA sequence: TGCAGTGCTAGAGGCGGGGAGGGTGGGGACACTGAAGCTTTCTTT. It yields the protein CSARGGEGGDTEAFF.

This sequence joins TRBV7-3 and TRBJ2-5, with 8 bases lining up with TRBD2. J gave up 1 base and V 5 bases, and 9 bases lay outside the gene matches. The CDR3 sequence is 16 residues long. Per the germline V gene, CDR1 is SGHTA and CDR2 is FQGTGA. CDR3 region: CASSKTSGGTQETQYF. The CDR3 region has the DNA TGTGCCAGCAGCAAAACTAGCGGTGGGACCCAAGAGACCCAGTACTTC.

The gene calls are TRBV19 and TRBJ1-2, with D uncertain. CDR1 and CDR2 from the germline V gene are LNHDA and SQIVND (reference sequence). CDR3 size: 13 residues. Trimming took 6 bases from V and 6 from J, leaving 14 bases between them. CDR3 sequence reads: CASSSFVADGYTF. DNA of the CDR3: TGTGCCAGTAGCTCGTTTGTGGCGGATGGCTACACCTTC.

This clone has at least ten counts. The chain uses TRBV28 and TRBJ2-5; perhaps TRBD2 as D (7 bases). This CDR3 is 13 amino acids long. The germline gives CDR1 MDHEN, CDR2 SYDVKM. V was trimmed by 5 bases and J by 5 bases, leaving 12 bases between them. The CDR3 sequence: CASSGGGPETQYF. The CDR3 DNA follows: TGTGCCAGCAGTGGGGGGGGGCCTGAGACCCAGTACTTC.

This clone is deemed medium-sized. The V and J genes are TRBV6-1 and TRBJ2-2, with D tentatively TRBD2 (6 bases). From germline, CDR1 is MNHNS and CDR2 SASEGT. Trimming cost V 8 bases and J 2 bases, with 18 bases left between them. The CDR3 is made up of 16 amino acids. The DNA for the CDR3 is TGTGCCAGCGGACAAAACCCTAGCGTCAACACCGGGGAGCTGTTTTTT. Translating it yields CASGQNPSVNTGELFF.

This clone was picked up many times. The CDR3 protein is CASSLGTGLGYTF. Written as DNA, the CDR3 is TGTGCCAGCAGCTTGGGGACAGGGCTGGGCTACACCTTC. V and J are TRBV5-6 and TRBJ1-2, with 8 positions matching TRBD1. Germline-derived CDR1 and CDR2 are SGHDT and YYEEEE. The V gene end was trimmed by 0 bases and the J gene end by 8 bases; junction bases not matched to a gene: 3. The CDR3 extends over 13 amino acids.

With regard to this clone: This may stem from a read error, because a much larger clone lies one nucleotide away. Within the sample, other DNA sequences also encode this same CDR3. The chain carries TRBV18 and TRBJ2-7, with D unclear. Looked up from germline, CDR1 is KGHSH and CDR2 is LQKENI. The CDR3 consists of 12 residues. DNA for the CDR3: TGTGCTAGCTCACCAAGCCAGTACGAGCAGTACTTC. This codes for CASSPSQYEQYF.

This clone was seen a handful of times. This rearrangement joins TRBV6-1 to TRBJ1-6; TRBD1 agrees at 7 bases. This CDR3 is 16 amino acids long. Germline values: CDR1 MNHNS, CDR2 SASEGT. Losses at the gene ends were 6 bases for V and 1 base for J; bases not matched to a gene: 6. CDR3 loop: CASSRDSLSYNSPLHF. CDR3 DNA: TGTGCCAGCAGCCGGGACAGTCTTTCCTATAATTCACCCCTCCACTTT.

The sample holds many counts of this clone. The rearrangement joins TRBV12-3 or TRBV12-4 to TRBJ1-5; TRBD1 aligns across 8 bases. V dropped 5 bases and J dropped 4; count of bases not matched to a gene: 1. This CDR3 has 13 residues. This chain's CDR3 is CASSRTGNQPQHF. CDR3 nucleotide sequence: TGTGCCAGCAGTAGGACAGGGAATCAGCCCCAGCATTTT.

This clone was found many times. The genes are TRBV2 and TRBJ1-5; 7 positions match TRBD1. V trimming: 0 bases; J trimming: 4 bases; junction bases outside the gene matches: 6. This CDR3 spans 16 amino acids. CDR1 is SNHLY, CDR2 FYNNEI, per germline. CDR3 amino acids: CASSEAQTGINQPQHF. The DNA of the CDR3 is TGTGCCAGCAGTGAAGCCCAGACAGGGATAAATCAGCCCCAGCATTTT.

This clone was counted many times. The rearrangement joins TRBV2 to TRBJ2-5; perhaps D is TRBD1 or TRBD2 (5 bases each). The germline CDR1 and CDR2 sequences are SNHLY and FYNNEI. The CDR3 runs to 13 residues. Trimming stripped 8 bases from V and 0 bases from J, with 10 bases between. As DNA, the CDR3 is TGTGCCAGCCGGGACCCCTACCAAGAGACCCAGTACTTC. This gives the protein CASRDPYQETQYF.

The V gene is TRBV20-1, the J gene TRBJ1-5; unclear D gene. The CDR3 spans 12 residues. V was pared by 5 bases and J by 4 bases, with 9 bases between. Germline assignment: CDR1 DFQATT and CDR2 SNEGSKA (reference sequence). CDR3 amino acids: CSAVGVNQPQHF. In nucleotides, the CDR3 is TGCAGTGCTGTTGGGGTGAATCAGCCCCAGCATTTT.

This clone was seen more than once but under ten times. The genes are TRBV2 and TRBJ1-5, with a tentative D call TRBD1 (5 bases). The CDR3 is 14 amino acids. The germline gives CDR1 SNHLY, CDR2 FYNNEI. The V end was cut by 6 bases, the J end by 1 base, with 10 bases between. CDR3 region: CASRGTWSNQPQHF. The CDR3 DNA is TGTGCCAGCAGGGGGACCTGGAGCAATCAGCCCCAGCATTTT.

V usage is TRBV20-1 and J usage is TRBJ1-5; D is uncertain. CDR1 is DFQATT, CDR2 SNEGSKA, per germline (reference sequence). V was clipped by 3 bases and J by 3 bases, with 18 bases between them. This CDR3 has 16 residues. CDR3 DNA: TGCAGTGCTAGCCGACCCGTGGTCCGTGACAATCAGCCCCAGCATTTT. Translated: CSASRPVVRDNQPQHF.

J is TRBJ1-2 and V is TRBV15; D perhaps matches TRBD1 (6 bases). The CDR3 sequence is 14 residues long. From germline, CDR1 is LNHNV and CDR2 YYDKDF (reference sequence). Trimming stripped 0 bases from V and 4 bases from J, with 9 bases between. CDR3 region: CATSRDLQGYGYTF. For the CDR3, the DNA is TGTGCCACCAGCAGAGATTTACAGGGCTATGGCTACACCTTC.

This clone was seen at least ten times. The chain is built from TRBV11-2 and TRBJ2-1; weak D call: TRBD2 (5 bases). Germline V gives CDR1 SGHAT, CDR2 FQNNGV. The CDR3 extends over 16 amino acids. The V end lost 5 bases, the J end lost 2 bases, and 16 bases lay between the germline ends. The CDR3 sequence: CASSRLGVSPYNEQFF. CDR3 sequence (DNA): TGTGCCAGCAGCCGCCTCGGGGTTTCCCCCTACAATGAGCAGTTCTTC.

This clone was counted between two and nine times. The J gene is TRBJ2-1, the V gene TRBV12-3 or TRBV12-4, with 8 positions matching TRBD2. This CDR3 is built from 16 residues. V shed 3 bases and J 7 bases; nucleotides not matched to a gene: 11. The CDR3 nucleotides are TGTGCCAGCAGTTTCTACTCGGGAGGGCCAGAAAATGAGCAGTTCTTC. Translating it yields CASSFYSGGPENEQFF.

Worth noting for this clone: One end of the junction fails to match germline, which may point to a read error. J is TRBJ1-1 and V is TRBV2; D possibly corresponds to TRBD1 (6 bases). Germline V gene sequence: CDR1 SNHLY, CDR2 FYNNEI. The CDR3 covers 13 residues. The CDR3 protein is CASSTGMNTQAFF. CDR3 DNA: TGTGCGAGCAGCACAGGGATGAACACTCAAGCTTTCTTT. Full variable domain (remainder filled in from reference TRBV2 and TRBJ1-1): EPEVTQTPSHQVTQMGQEVILRCVPISNHLYFYWYRQILGQKVEFLVSFYNNEISEKSEIFDDQFSVERPDGSNFTLKIRSTKLEDSAMYFCASSTGMNTQAFFGQGTRLTVV.

This clone was counted a few times. A much larger clone sits a single nucleotide away, making a read error possible. The chain recombines TRBV12-3 or TRBV12-4 with TRBJ1-3, with D perhaps matching TRBD1 (5 bases). The CDR3 length is 14 residues. The CDR3 reads CVSVGVPSGNTIYF. CDR3 DNA sequence: TGTGTCAGCGTGGGGGTCCCCTCTGGAAACACCATATATTTT.

This clone has just a few counts. This rearrangement joins TRBV12-3 or TRBV12-4 to TRBJ1-2; D might be TRBD1 (6 bases). Trimming took 0 bases from V and 8 from J, leaving 13 bases between them. The CDR3 is 14 amino acids. CDR3: CASSLAQGAGGYTF. CDR3 DNA sequence: TGTGCCAGCAGTTTAGCACAGGGTGCGGGGGGCTACACCTTC.

This clone was detected a few times. The chain couples TRBV11-2 to TRBJ2-5; TRBD2 might be the D (6 bases). Trimming took off 4 bases at V and 1 base at J, with 10 bases between the two ends. The CDR3 is 14 residues long. Germline assignment: CDR1 SGHAT and CDR2 FQNNGV. The CDR3 spells CASSSSGGQETQYF. CDR3 DNA: TGTGCCAGCAGCTCGTCCGGGGGCCAAGAGACCCAGTACTTC.

This clone was detected many times. V usage is TRBV6-1 and J usage is TRBJ1-5; D is unclear. The CDR3 totals 16 residues. CDR1 is MNHNS, CDR2 SASEGT, per germline. Trimming shortened V by 1 base and J by 2 bases, and 12 bases separated the two germline ends. The CDR3 nucleotides read TGTGCCAGCAGTGAAGGAACCCTCGGAGGCAATCAGCCCCAGCATTTT. Amino acid sequence: CASSEGTLGGNQPQHF.

This clone was recorded a few times. DNA of the CDR3: TGTGCCAGCAGTTACTCGAAGTGGGGCCCGCCAGATACGCAGTATTTT. It codes for CASSYSKWGPPDTQYF. V and J are TRBV6-2 or TRBV6-3 and TRBJ2-3, with D possibly matching TRBD1 (5 bases). There are 16 residues in the CDR3. V was trimmed by 0 bases and J by 4 bases, leaving 14 bases between them. Per germline, CDR1 MNHEY and CDR2 SVGEGT.

This clone was found many times. The chain couples TRBV18 to TRBJ2-7; 9 positions match TRBD2. The CDR3 totals 15 residues. Germline V gene data show CDR1 as KGHSH and CDR2 as LQKENI. The junction had 10 bases not matched to a gene; V was cut back by 4 bases and J by 6 bases. The DNA for the CDR3 is TGTGCCAGCTCACACTCGGGACTAGCAAGGGGCGAGCAGTACTTC. Its protein product is CASSHSGLARGEQYF.

V gene TRBV20-1 combines with J gene TRBJ2-1; no clear D. CDR1 DFQATT and CDR2 SNEGSKA come from the germline V gene (reference sequence). This CDR3 has 11 residues. V was clipped by 8 bases and J by 8 bases, with 13 bases between them. The CDR3 sequence: CSSRSIDEQFF. DNA for the CDR3: TGCAGTTCCAGGTCTATCGATGAGCAGTTCTTC.

This clone has at least ten counts. The chain is built from TRBV20-1 and TRBJ2-3; 8 bases are shared with TRBD2. With V trimmed by 1 base and J by 3 bases, 6 bases remained unmatched. This CDR3 contains 15 residues. Germline assignment: CDR1 DFQATT and CDR2 SNEGSKA (reference sequence). The CDR3 protein is CSARGPAGETDTQYF. CDR3 nucleotide sequence: TGCAGTGCTAGAGGCCCAGCGGGAGAAACAGATACGCAGTATTTT.

The chain recombines TRBV12-3 or TRBV12-4 with TRBJ2-1; 7 positions agree with TRBD2. The CDR3 runs 14 residues. V was clipped by 2 bases and J by 9 bases; unmatched bases: 7. CDR3 in amino acids: CASSLRLAGSEQFF. The CDR3 DNA reads TGTGCCAGCAGTTTAAGACTAGCCGGCAGTGAGCAGTTCTTC.

This clone appeared many times. The chain uses TRBV4-2 and TRBJ2-1; D is unclear. V was cut by 4 bases and J by 0 bases, with 7 bases left in between. The CDR3 length is 14 residues. Germline V gene sequence: CDR1 LGHNA, CDR2 YNFKEQ. The CDR3 region has the DNA TGTGCCAGCAGCCCGGCCAGCTCCTACAATGAGCAGTTCTTC. Translated, it gives CASSPASSYNEQFF.

This chain connects TRBV2 to TRBJ2-2; no clear D. Germline V gives CDR1 SNHLY, CDR2 FYNNEI. Trimming took off 6 bases at V and 10 bases at J, with 15 bases between the two ends. This CDR3 region has 13 residues. In DNA, the CDR3 is TGTGCCAGCAGACTGCATGGACCCGTGGAGCTGTTTTTT. Protein sequence: CASRLHGPVELFF.